Shown below are 8 T cell receptor beta chains from a single sample sequenced in a study of cytomegalovirus exposure and HLA in healthy donors. Clones were sequenced by immunoSEQ multiplex PCR, and TCRdb holds only the in-frame ones, with some missing. The sample contains around 200,000 clones, roughly 88% of which appear only once. The sequenced material came from PBMCs. The receptor set was obtained from a woman younger than 35 in good health and CMV-seronegative.

The chain uses TRBV28 and TRBJ2-7, with D uncertain. CDR1 MDHEN and CDR2 SYDVKM come from the germline V gene. The length of the CDR3 is 14 residues. Trimming cost V 8 bases and J 3 bases, with 17 bases left between them. This CDR3 reads CASLSLGQYYEQYF. CDR3 bases: TGTGCCAGCCTTTCCTTGGGCCAGTACTACGAGCAGTACTTC.

V usage is TRBV27 and J usage is TRBJ1-5; 7 bases agree with TRBD1. This CDR3 is 14 amino acids long. With 6 bases clipped from V and 1 base from J, the junction kept 3 bases outside the gene matches. The germline V gene encodes CDR1 MNHEY and CDR2 SMNVEV (reference sequence). The CDR3 region has the DNA TGTGCCAGCAGACAGGGGAAAAGCAATCAGCCCCAGCATTTT. This translates into CASRQGKSNQPQHF.

The CDR3 region is CASRNARGLAYEQYF. In DNA, the CDR3 is TGTGCCAGCAGAAATGCCAGGGGGCTCGCCTACGAGCAGTACTTC. The chain couples TRBV28 to TRBJ2-7; 8 bases agree with TRBD1. This CDR3 region has 15 residues. Germline CDR1 and CDR2: MDHEN and SYDVKM. Germline trimming cut 6 bases from V and 2 bases from J; bases unmatched to any gene: 9. Complete variable domain (other parts from reference TRBV28 and TRBJ2-7): DVKVTQSSRYLVKRTGEKVFLECVQDMDHENMFWYRQDPGLGLRLIYFSYDVKMKEKGDIPEGYSVSREKKERFSLILESASTNQTSMYLCASRNARGLAYEQYFGPGTRLTVT.

This rearrangement joins TRBV18 to TRBJ1-4, with D perhaps matching TRBD1 (5 bases). There are 15 residues in the CDR3. V was pared by 0 bases and J by 8 bases, with 13 bases between. Looked up from germline, CDR1 is KGHSH and CDR2 is LQKENI. CDR3 protein: CASSPPSGLWEKLFF. CDR3 sequence (DNA): TGTGCCAGCTCACCACCTTCAGGGTTGTGGGAAAAACTGTTTTTT.

The chain carries TRBV7-2 and TRBJ2-5; the D gene is possibly TRBD1 (7 bases). V was clipped by 5 bases and J by 6 bases, with 22 bases between them. Germline CDR1 reads SGHTA; CDR2 reads FQGNSA. The CDR3 length is 16 residues. CDR3 region: CASSTPGGLWIKTQYF. In nucleotides, the CDR3 is TGTGCCAGCAGCACACCAGGGGGGCTCTGGATAAAGACCCAGTACTTC.

The chain carries TRBV28 and TRBJ2-1; 13 nucleotides match TRBD2. The trim removed 6 bases at V and 12 bases at J, leaving 14 bases unmatched. The CDR3 runs 16 residues. Looked up from germline, CDR1 is MDHEN and CDR2 is SYDVKM. This CDR3 is CASRPSGLAGEYGQFF. The CDR3 nucleotides are TGTGCCAGCAGACCCTCCGGACTAGCGGGAGAGTATGGGCAGTTCTTC.

The chain recombines TRBV7-9 with TRBJ1-4, with D perhaps TRBD1 (6 bases). CDR1 SEHNR and CDR2 FQNEAQ come from the germline V gene (reference sequence). The CDR3 sequence is 12 residues long. V was cut by 8 bases and J by 6 bases, with 10 bases left in between. The CDR3 sequence: CASEDSDEKLFF. DNA of the CDR3: TGTGCCAGCGAGGACAGTGATGAAAAACTGTTTTTT.

This clone was seen a single time. The chain has TRBV28 and TRBJ2-5, with 10 positions matching TRBD2. The CDR3 has 16 amino acids. V was pared by 0 bases and J by 4 bases, with 5 bases of the junction left unmatched. Germline V gene sequence: CDR1 MDHEN, CDR2 SYDVKM. The CDR3 sequence: CASSLWLAGVGETQYF. CDR3 sequence (DNA): TGTGCCAGCAGTTTATGGCTAGCGGGAGTAGGAGAGACCCAGTACTTC.